These 13 T cell receptor beta chains were sequenced from one sample in a study of OX40 agonist ivuxolimab in advanced cancers. Library preparation used the immunoSEQ multiplex PCR assay. TCRdb limited this immuneACCESS table to in-frame rearrangements with V and J called. A share of clones is missing; checked studies link under half to unresolved V genes, and the rest is unexplained. The sample table holds more than 10,000 clones, of which about 75% were seen once. 32% of the sample goes to the ten largest clones. Here the sequenced sample was CD4+ or CD8+ T cells sorted from blood, taken in a trial of the OX40 agonist ivuxolimab. The receptors were gathered from an adult with an advanced solid tumor such as melanoma, head and neck, liver or kidney cancer.

The rearrangement uses TRBV9 and TRBJ2-1, with 8 bases that match TRBD2. The V gene's germline CDR1 is SGDLS and CDR2 YYNGEE. The J segment lost 6 bases and the V segment lost 3 bases, leaving 8 bases of the junction unmatched. The CDR3 sequence is 15 residues long. The DNA for the CDR3 is TGTGCCAGCAGCGCCTCCGGGACTAGTCTCAATGAGCAGTTCTTC. Protein: CASSASGTSLNEQFF.

This clone was counted a few times. The chain combines TRBV14 with TRBJ2-3, with TRBD2 matching over 8 bases. The germline V gene encodes CDR1 SGHDN and CDR2 FVKESK. V lost 0 bases and J lost 2; bases outside the gene matches: 4. The CDR3 length is 16 residues. CDR3 residues: CASSQDRTSNTDTQYF. CDR3 in DNA: TGTGCCAGCAGCCAAGATAGGACTAGCAACACAGATACGCAGTATTTT.

This clone came up a few times. The CDR3 coding sequence is TGTGCCAGCAGTTTGACAGCGTCTTCCTACAATGAGCAGTTCTTC. It translates to CASSLTASSYNEQFF. V is TRBV11-2 and J is TRBJ2-1; D is possibly TRBD1 (5 bases). CDR1 and CDR2 (germline): SGHAT, FQNNGV. The CDR3 totals 15 residues. V was cut by 6 bases and J by 1 base, with 13 bases left in between. Looking up the rest from reference TRBV11-2 and TRBJ2-1 gives the full variable domain: EAGVAQSPRYKIIEKRQSVAFWCNPISGHATLYWYQQILGQGPKLLIQFQNNGVVDDSQLPKDRFSAERLKGVDSTLKIQPAKLEDSAVYLCASSLTASSYNEQFFGPGTRLTVL.

The chain has TRBV6-6 and TRBJ1-2; TRBD1 aligns across 8 bases. Trimming cost V 7 bases and J 4 bases; bases outside gene matches: 8. CDR1 and CDR2 from the germline V gene are MNHNY and SVGAGI (reference sequence). This CDR3 spans 14 amino acids. The CDR3 nucleotides are TGTGCCAGCACCCACCAGGGGGCCGGCTATGGCTACACCTTC. This codes for CASTHQGAGYGYTF.

J is TRBJ2-3 and V is TRBV19, with unresolved D. This CDR3 is built from 13 residues. Trimming left V 2 bases short and J 2 bases short, with 5 bases between. CDR1 is LNHDA and CDR2 is SQIVND in the germline V gene (reference sequence). CDR3: CASSIIATDTQYF. The DNA of the CDR3 is TGTGCCAGTAGTATAATAGCCACAGATACGCAGTATTTT.

The V call is TRBV27, the J call TRBJ2-5, with 14 bases aligning to TRBD2. The germline CDR1 and CDR2 sequences are MNHEY and SMNVEV (reference sequence). V was clipped by 5 bases and J by 4 bases; unmatched bases: 6. The CDR3 runs 16 residues. The CDR3 reads CASSPGLAGVRETQYF. The CDR3 DNA reads TGTGCCAGCAGTCCGGGACTAGCGGGAGTTAGAGAGACCCAGTACTTC.

This clone appeared a few times. The chain carries TRBV27 and TRBJ1-1; no clear D. Germline V CDR1 and CDR2: MNHEY, SMNVEV (reference sequence). The CDR3 sequence is 15 residues long. V was shortened by 7 bases and J by 5 bases, with 20 bases between the two germline ends. DNA of the CDR3: TGTGCCAGCAAGGCTGATCTATTCCCGGGAACTGAAGCTTTCTTT. This translates into CASKADLFPGTEAFF.

The rearrangement joins TRBV18 to TRBJ1-1; D gene ambiguous. Germline-derived CDR1 and CDR2 are KGHSH and LQKENI. Trimming took 4 bases from V and 1 from J, leaving 10 bases between them. The CDR3 extends over 14 amino acids. CDR3 in amino acids: CASSHRMENTEAFF. The DNA of the CDR3 is TGTGCCAGCTCACATCGAATGGAGAACACTGAAGCTTTCTTT.

This clone was counted once. The chain carries TRBV9 and TRBJ2-7; 9 bases fit TRBD1. The length of the CDR3 is 14 residues. Germline V gene data show CDR1 as SGDLS and CDR2 as YYNGEE. V trimming: 0 bases; J trimming: 4 bases; junction bases outside the gene matches: 2. DNA for the CDR3: TGTGCCAGCAGCGTAGGACAGGGGGGATACGAGCAGTACTTC. It yields the protein CASSVGQGGYEQYF.

The chain joins TRBV10-3 to TRBJ2-1; D is undetermined. The CDR3 length is 11 residues. Germline assignment: CDR1 ENHRY and CDR2 SYGVKD. The V gene lost 7 bases and the J gene lost 7 bases, with 8 bases spanning the gap. The CDR3 spells CAIKEINEQFF. In DNA form, the CDR3 reads TGTGCCATCAAAGAAATAAATGAGCAGTTCTTC.

The chain uses TRBV5-6 and TRBJ2-3; D gene unclear. The CDR3 totals 15 residues. Germline CDR1 reads SGHDT; CDR2 reads YYEEEE. The V end lost 0 bases, the J end lost 3 bases, and 11 bases lay between the germline ends. This chain's CDR3 is CASSLVASQTDTQYF. The CDR3 nucleotides are TGTGCCAGCAGCTTGGTGGCGTCTCAGACAGATACGCAGTATTTT.

This rearrangement joins TRBV7-9 to TRBJ2-7, with TRBD2 matching over 7 bases. The CDR3 is 14 residues long. Trimming took 4 bases from V and 0 from J; bases not matched to a gene: 3. Germline V CDR1 and CDR2: SEHNR, FQNEAQ (reference sequence). Here the CDR3 DNA reads TGTGCCAGCAGCTCCAGCGGGAACTCCTACGAGCAGTACTTC. It codes for CASSSSGNSYEQYF.

The chain employs TRBV19 and TRBJ1-5, with D uncertain. Between the trimmed V and J ends, which lost 8 bases and 6 bases, there was a span of 5 bases. CDR1 and CDR2 (germline): LNHDA, SQIVND (reference sequence). The CDR3 covers 10 residues. CDR3 DNA sequence: TGTGCCAGTCACACTCAGCCCCAGCATTTT. It translates to CASHTQPQHF. The full variable domain, rest sourced from reference TRBV19 and TRBJ1-5, is DGGITQSPKYLFRKEGQNVTLSCEQNLNHDAMYWYRQDPGQGLRLIYYSQIVNDFQKGDIAEGYSVSREKKESFPLTVTSAQKNPTAFYLCASHTQPQHFGDGTRLSIL.